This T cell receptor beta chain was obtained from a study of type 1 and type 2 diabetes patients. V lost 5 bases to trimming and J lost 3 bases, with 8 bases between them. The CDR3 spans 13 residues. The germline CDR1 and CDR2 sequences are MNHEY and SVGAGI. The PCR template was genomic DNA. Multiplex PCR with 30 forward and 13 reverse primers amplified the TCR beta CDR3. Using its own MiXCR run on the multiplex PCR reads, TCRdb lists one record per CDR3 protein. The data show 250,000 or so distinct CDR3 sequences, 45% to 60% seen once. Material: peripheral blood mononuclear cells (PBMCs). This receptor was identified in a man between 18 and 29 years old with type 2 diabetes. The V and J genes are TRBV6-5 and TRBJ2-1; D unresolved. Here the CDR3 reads CASSHADYNEQFF. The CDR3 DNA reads TGTGCCAGCAGTCATGCGGACTACAATGAGCAGTTCTTC.